The next 32 T cell receptor beta chains were all read from a single sample in a study of T cells in Graves' hyperthyroidism and ophthalmopathy. There were TCR beta CDR3 regions amplified from RNA transcripts. The HTBI primer set was used in a first-round RT-PCR of the TCR CDR3. TCRdb redid the calling of the multiplex PCR reads with MiXCR, one entry per CDR3 protein. The table lists approximately 200,000 distinct CDR3 sequences, around 17% of them singletons. Sample: blood. Receptor source: a man aged 35 to 55 with Graves' hyperthyroidism.

CDR3 residues: CASSSGVTEAFF. Written as DNA, the CDR3 is TGTGCCAGCAGTTCCGGGGTAACTGAAGCTTTCTTT. This rearrangement joins TRBV6-2 or TRBV6-3 to TRBJ1-1; D gene ambiguous. V was pared by 4 bases and J by 5 bases, with 8 bases between. Looked up from germline, CDR1 is MNHEY and CDR2 is SVGEGT. The CDR3 is 12 residues long.

Ten or more counts support this clonotype. V is TRBV7-2 and J is TRBJ2-2; D is possibly TRBD1 (5 bases). Trimming removed 3 bases at V and 1 base at J, with 9 bases between. Germline V lookup: CDR1 SGHTA, CDR2 FQGNSA. The CDR3 loop spans 15 amino acids. CDR3 residues: CASSFLGQNTGELFF. In DNA form, the CDR3 reads TGTGCCAGCAGCTTTCTTGGACAGAACACCGGGGAGCTGTTTTTT.

This clonotype was seen repeatedly, ten times or more. The rearrangement uses TRBV15 and TRBJ2-3, with D possibly called TRBD1 or TRBD2 (5 bases each). The CDR3 has 16 amino acids. The ends were cut back, 1 base at V and 2 bases at J, with 13 bases in the middle. Germline CDR1 and CDR2: LNHNV and YYDKDF (reference sequence). In DNA form, the CDR3 reads TGTGCCACCAGCAGAGCCCCCTCGGGGCCCACAGATACGCAGTATTTT. Encoded protein: CATSRAPSGPTDTQYF.

This clonotype has ten or more counts. CDR3 DNA: TGCGCCAGCAGCTTGGACCAGGGGGCCTATACGCAGTATTTT. Translating gives CASSLDQGAYTQYF. The chain carries TRBV5-1 and TRBJ2-3; 8 nucleotides line up with TRBD1. J gave up 7 bases and V 0 bases, and 4 bases lay outside the gene matches. The CDR3 is 14 amino acids. Germline CDR1 reads SGHRS; CDR2 reads YFSETQ.

Ten or more counts support this clonotype. The V and J genes are TRBV2 and TRBJ2-5, with D perhaps assigned TRBD1 or TRBD2 (5 bases each). The CDR3 runs to 13 residues. The ends were cut back, 7 bases at V and 3 bases at J, with 12 bases in the middle. CDR1 and CDR2 (germline): SNHLY, FYNNEI. CDR3 protein: CASTLGRKETQYF. Written as DNA, the CDR3 is TGTGCCAGCACCCTGGGACGTAAAGAGACCCAGTACTTC.

This clonotype was detected once. This sequence joins TRBV11-2 and TRBJ2-3; D is undetermined. Germline CDR1 reads SGHAT; CDR2 reads FQNNGV. The CDR3 spans 16 residues. The V end lost 2 bases, the J end lost 1 base, and 13 bases lay between the germline ends. CDR3 loop: CASSLSISPGTDTQYF. The CDR3 nucleotides read TGTGCCAGCAGCTTAAGTATCTCTCCGGGCACAGATACGCAGTATTTT.

This clonotype showed up many times. V and J are TRBV30 and TRBJ1-1; no clear D. The V gene lost 1 base and the J gene lost 7 bases, with 7 bases spanning the gap. Germline-derived CDR1 and CDR2 are GTSNPN and SVGIG (reference sequence). This CDR3 region has 11 residues. The CDR3 loop is CAWSASYEAFF. The CDR3 coding sequence is TGTGCCTGGAGTGCCTCATATGAAGCTTTCTTT.

This clonotype appeared a few times. The J gene is TRBJ1-2, the V gene TRBV12-3 or TRBV12-4, with 9 positions matching TRBD1. CDR3 length: 13 residues. With 6 bases clipped from V and 3 bases from J, the junction kept 2 bases outside the gene matches. CDR3 DNA sequence: TGTGCCAGCAGGGGGACAGGGTACTATGGCTACACCTTC. Its translation: CASRGTGYYGYTF.

As for this clonotype: A much larger clone differs by one base, so this may be a read error. The V and J genes are TRBV20-1 and TRBJ2-1; maybe TRBD1 (6 bases). CDR3 size: 11 residues. Per the germline V gene, CDR1 is DFQATT and CDR2 is SNEGSKA (reference sequence). CDR3 region: CSARTDNGQFF. The DNA for the CDR3 is TGCAGTGCCAGGACAGACAATGGGCAGTTCTTC.

Many counts were recorded for this clonotype. The rearrangement links TRBV7-2 to TRBJ2-2; D might be TRBD1 or TRBD2, each matching 5 bases. This CDR3 has 15 amino acids. CDR1 and CDR2 (germline): SGHTA, FQGNSA. The ends were cut back, 1 base at V and 7 bases at J, with 13 bases in the middle. The CDR3: CASSLVSWGSGELFF. CDR3 nucleotide sequence: TGTGCCAGCAGCTTAGTTAGCTGGGGGAGCGGGGAGCTGTTTTTT.

This clonotype was counted many times. V and J are TRBV6-1 and TRBJ1-1; TRBD1 agrees at 7 bases. CDR1 is MNHNS and CDR2 is SASEGT in the germline V gene. The length of the CDR3 is 14 residues. J gave up 4 bases and V 6 bases, and 8 bases lay outside the gene matches. The CDR3 bases are TGTGCCAGCAGGTTAACAGGGGTTAGCACTGAAGCTTTCTTT. Protein product: CASRLTGVSTEAFF.

The chain is built from TRBV27 and TRBJ2-2, with 7 bases that match TRBD2. After removal of 7 bases from V and 5 bases from J, the junction contained 16 bases not matched to a gene. From germline, CDR1 is MNHEY and CDR2 SMNVEV (reference sequence). The CDR3 is 17 amino acids. CDR3 bases: TGTGCCAGCACCCCAAAATATGGGGGGGGGAATACCGGGGAGCTGTTTTTT. Its translation: CASTPKYGGGNTGELFF.

This clonotype was recorded many times. V gene TRBV6-1 combines with J gene TRBJ1-6, with a weak D call TRBD1 (6 bases). V lost 3 bases, J lost 10 bases, and 13 bases lay in between. CDR1 is MNHNS and CDR2 is SASEGT in the germline V gene. This CDR3 region has 14 residues. The CDR3, as DNA: TGTGCCAGCAGTGACCTCAGGGGTAGCTCACCCCTCCACTTT. This gives the protein CASSDLRGSSPLHF.

This clonotype was found many times. This chain connects TRBV5-1 to TRBJ1-2; the match to TRBD1 covers 11 bases. Per germline, CDR1 SGHRS and CDR2 YFSETQ. J was trimmed by 2 bases and V by 4 bases; bases with no gene match: 13. The CDR3 covers 18 residues. The CDR3 reads CASSPEGQGDLLNYGYTF. The CDR3 nucleotides are TGCGCCAGCAGCCCGGAGGGACAGGGGGACCTATTGAACTATGGCTACACCTTC.

This clonotype turned up a few times. The CDR3 protein is CSASPWGQQNTEAFF. In DNA form, the CDR3 reads TGCAGTGCTAGCCCCTGGGGGCAGCAGAACACTGAAGCTTTCTTT. The chain links TRBV20-1 to TRBJ1-1; tentative D call: TRBD1 (6 bases). V lost 3 bases and J lost 1, with 15 bases in between. Germline CDR1 is DFQATT and CDR2 is SNEGSKA (reference sequence). The CDR3 is 15 amino acids.

The J gene is TRBJ2-7, the V gene TRBV28; D gene uncertain. V lost 5 bases and J lost 4, with 12 bases in between. Germline CDR1 is MDHEN and CDR2 is SYDVKM. CDR3 length: 13 residues. The CDR3 DNA sequence: TGTGCCAGCAGTCTGCCCGGAAATTACGAGCAGTACTTC. This translates into CASSLPGNYEQYF.

This clonotype has at least ten counts. The chain is built from TRBV7-2 and TRBJ1-1; D unclear. The CDR3 totals 13 residues. The V end lost 7 bases, the J end lost 1 base, and 10 bases lay between the germline ends. Germline V gives CDR1 SGHTA, CDR2 FQGNSA. In nucleotides, the CDR3 is TGTGCCAGCAAACAGATGCCGAACACTGAAGCTTTCTTT. Amino acid sequence: CASKQMPNTEAFF.

This clonotype was recorded at least ten times. The chain is built from TRBV7-9 and TRBJ2-1, with D possibly TRBD2 on 5 matching bases. The germline gives CDR1 SEHNR, CDR2 FQNEAQ (reference sequence). This CDR3 has 18 residues. V was cut by 2 bases and J by 0 bases, with 17 bases left in between. The CDR3: CASSLTGGRRSSYNEQFF. The DNA of the CDR3 is TGTGCCAGCAGCTTAACCGGAGGACGGCGGAGCTCCTACAATGAGCAGTTCTTC.

This clonotype showed up just a few times. The chain recombines TRBV20-1 with TRBJ2-7; 10 bases line up with TRBD2. This CDR3 region has 13 residues. J lost 4 bases, V lost 7 bases, and 7 bases had no gene match. Germline V CDR1 and CDR2: DFQATT, SNEGSKA (reference sequence). CDR3 sequence: CSVPGTSEYEQYF. CDR3 in DNA: TGCAGTGTCCCCGGGACTAGCGAGTACGAGCAGTACTTC.

This rearrangement joins TRBV19 to TRBJ1-2; 9 bases line up with TRBD1. The germline gives CDR1 LNHDA, CDR2 SQIVND (reference sequence). This CDR3 spans 14 amino acids. V shed 3 bases, J shed 3 bases, and the junction held 2 bases outside the gene matches. The CDR3 sequence: CASSIRQGDYGYTF. CDR3 nucleotides: TGTGCCAGTAGTATCCGACAGGGGGACTATGGCTACACCTTC. Combining the CDR3 with reference TRBV19 and TRBJ1-2 gives the whole variable domain DGGITQSPKYLFRKEGQNVTLSCEQNLNHDAMYWYRQDPGQGLRLIYYSQIVNDFQKGDIAEGYSVSREKKESFPLTVTSAQKNPTAFYLCASSIRQGDYGYTFGSGTRLTVV.

The chain employs TRBV5-6 and TRBJ2-5; possibly TRBD1 for D (7 bases). CDR3 size: 18 residues. The germline CDR1 and CDR2 sequences are SGHDT and YYEEEE. V lost 2 bases and J lost 4, with 24 bases in between. This CDR3 is CASSFIIWRRQGGETQYF. CDR3 nucleotide sequence: TGTGCCAGCAGCTTTATAATTTGGAGACGGCAGGGGGGAGAGACCCAGTACTTC.

Many counts were recorded for this clonotype. The chain links TRBV28 to TRBJ1-2; 7 bases align to TRBD1. After removal of 8 bases from V and 1 base from J, the junction contained 4 bases not matched to a gene. This CDR3 spans 13 amino acids. The germline gives CDR1 MDHEN, CDR2 SYDVKM. The CDR3 reads CASGRDSNYGYTF. The DNA for the CDR3 is TGTGCCAGCGGACGGGACAGTAACTATGGCTACACCTTC.

This clonotype was counted at least ten times. V gene TRBV3-1 combines with J gene TRBJ2-3; D is uncertain. CDR3 length: 14 residues. Trimming took off 2 bases at V and 8 bases at J, with 14 bases between the two ends. Looked up from germline, CDR1 is LGHDT and CDR2 is YNNKEL (reference sequence). CDR3 residues: CASSQLGWSGTQYF. DNA for the CDR3: TGTGCCAGCAGCCAATTAGGTTGGTCCGGTACGCAGTATTTT.

This sequence joins TRBV20-1 and TRBJ1-4; 8 nucleotides line up with TRBD1. The CDR3 covers 14 residues. V trimming: 3 bases; J trimming: 9 bases; junction bases outside the gene matches: 9. CDR1 is DFQATT, CDR2 SNEGSKA, per germline (reference sequence). As DNA, the CDR3 is TGCAGTGCTAGTGCCCCAACAGGGGGACAAAAACTGTTTTTT. Translation: CSASAPTGGQKLFF.

The chain joins TRBV19 to TRBJ2-3, with D tentatively TRBD2 (5 bases). Trimming took off 7 bases at V and 1 base at J, with 12 bases between the two ends. CDR1 is LNHDA, CDR2 SQIVND, per germline (reference sequence). The CDR3 is 14 residues long. This CDR3 reads CASMRARGTDTQYF. CDR3 DNA sequence: TGTGCCAGTATGAGGGCCCGAGGCACAGATACGCAGTATTTT.

The sample holds many counts of this clonotype. The gene calls are TRBV24-1 and TRBJ2-5, with D tentatively TRBD2 (6 bases). Germline-derived CDR1 and CDR2 are KGHDR and SFDVKD. CDR3 length: 17 residues. V was shortened by 5 bases and J by 3 bases, with 21 bases between the two germline ends. DNA of the CDR3: TGTGCCACCAGTGGAGCCCCCGGGAGAGCGGCCGAAGAGACCCAGTACTTC. Protein: CATSGAPGRAAEETQYF.

This clonotype has only a few counts. CDR3 in amino acids: CASSSIAGGFYNEQFF. CDR3 DNA: TGCGCCAGCAGCTCCATAGCGGGGGGGTTCTACAATGAGCAGTTCTTC. V is TRBV5-1 and J is TRBJ2-1; 11 positions agree with TRBD2. This CDR3 has 16 residues. Trimming took 3 bases from V and 3 from J; bases not matched to a gene: 5. Germline CDR1 SGHRS, CDR2 YFSETQ.

The table lists this clonotype with many counts. The chain employs TRBV20-1 and TRBJ2-3; D is ambiguous. V dropped 0 bases and J dropped 3 bases, with 7 bases sitting between them. CDR3 length: 13 residues. Germline CDR1 and CDR2: DFQATT and SNEGSKA (reference sequence). The CDR3 region is CSARDSRTDTQYF. In DNA, the CDR3 is TGCAGTGCTAGAGACAGTCGAACAGATACGCAGTATTTT.

V usage is TRBV7-9 and J usage is TRBJ2-2; D might be TRBD1 (6 bases). The length of the CDR3 is 15 residues. CDR1 is SEHNR and CDR2 is FQNEAQ in the germline V gene (reference sequence). V was shortened by 2 bases and J by 0 bases, with 7 bases between the two germline ends. CDR3 nucleotide sequence: TGTGCCAGCAGCTTAAACAGGGCGAACACCGGGGAGCTGTTTTTT. This sequence encodes CASSLNRANTGELFF.

In this sample, this clonotype turned up many times. The chain is built from TRBV3-1 and TRBJ2-7; D is ambiguous. Germline values: CDR1 LGHDT, CDR2 YNNKEL (reference sequence). The ends were cut back, 3 bases at V and 8 bases at J, with 17 bases in the middle. The CDR3 covers 14 residues. CDR3 DNA: TGTGCCAGCAGCCATTCAGGAGCCCCTACGCAGCAGTACTTC. Protein product: CASSHSGAPTQQYF.

This clonotype was observed at least ten times. The chain has TRBV7-2 and TRBJ1-1, with TRBD1 as a possible D gene (5 bases). The CDR3 has 15 amino acids. Trimming removed 6 bases from V and 7 bases from J, with 21 bases in between. Germline V gene lookup returns CDR1 SGHTA and CDR2 FQGNSA. The CDR3 nucleotides are TGTGCCAGCAGGCCTACAAGGGGCGGGTCTAATGAAGCTTTCTTT. It specifies CASRPTRGGSNEAFF.

This clonotype came up many times. V gene TRBV5-6 combines with J gene TRBJ1-3; D is undetermined. Germline loops: CDR1 SGHDT, CDR2 YYEEEE. V was shortened by 5 bases and J by 4 bases, with 16 bases between the two germline ends. The CDR3 has 15 residues. CDR3 in amino acids: CASRSGMSGGNTIYF. DNA for the CDR3: TGTGCCAGCAGATCCGGAATGTCGGGAGGAAACACCATATATTTT.